What follows describes a single TCR beta chain. This clonotype was detected ten times or more. Its recognized antigen is unknown. No per-base quality is available; no much larger clone lies one base away. This specimen belongs to a study of spatial heterogeneity in lung cancer (dated by TCRdb to between 2018 and 2021). The study in broad terms: The donors were some 76 patients from the lung TRACERx cohort who had early-stage, untreated non-small cell lung cancer. In non-small cell lung cancer, the study made a quantitative comparison of TCR alpha and beta repertoires among multiple tumor regions, matched nontumor lung and blood. Follow-up PBMC samples were sequenced whenever available, and the median time to follow-up was 2 to 3 years after resection. Beta-chain transcripts were consistently detected in greater numbers than alpha-chain transcripts, which likely reflected higher beta-chain transcript abundance. TCR repertoire features were related to nonsynonymous mutation counts determined by whole-exome sequencing of tumor tissue. In the raw uncorrected reads, each unique combination of TCR and UMI appeared more than ten times on average. Both alpha and beta chains were TCR-sequenced in samples taken at surgery, namely 220 tumor regions, roughly 64 matched nontumor lung samples and 50 to 60 PBMC samples.

The full study reports these points: Confirming at a functional level the hypothesis that regional TCRs recognize regional mutations was considered to require additional single-cell paired TCR alpha and beta sequencing. Only 14 patients were included in comparisons of baseline and follow-up blood repertoires. Ubiquitous expanded tumor TCRs showed up in blood more often at tumor resection than at routine follow-up.

The label giving this sample's time point can be read as: blood at routine non-recurrence follow-up after resection. Without any cell sorting, TCR sequencing was performed on whole RNA extracted either from tumor and nontumor lung tissue or from cryopreserved PBMC samples. Patients were selected for TCR sequencing only if sufficient RNA was available from at least two tumor regions. From the germline V gene, CDR1 is MDHEN and CDR2 is SYDVKM. Germline trimming amounts to 5 bases on V and 2 bases on J, with 10 as the count of junction bases outside the gene matches. From the cysteine up to the phenylalanine, the CDR3 has a length of 17 residues. Just the 51-base CDR3 DNA is kept, in frame starting at base 1. Library prep was done by 5' RACE. For sequencing, a NextSeq 500 was employed. The TCR library protocol attached a unique molecular identifier to each TCR cDNA molecule to allow correction of PCR and sequencing errors. For the original study's pipeline: TCR identification, UMI-based error correction and CDR3 extraction were performed with Decombinator tools. Expanded TCRs were defined as those above a frequency of 2 per 1,000, corresponding to the top 1% of the tumor frequency distribution. Rényi diversity was computed with the R vegan package after subsampling each repertoire 100 times to 5,000 TCRs. CDR3 similarity networks were built from amino acid triplet string-kernel similarity, connecting CDR3s with pairwise similarity above 0.82. The public reads were reanalyzed by TCRdb: fastp trimming at Q25, MiXCR alignment, in-frame beta chains only. A single entry per CDR3 protein holds the most common genes and DNA from its merged rows. These V and J calls derive from TCRdb rather than the authors' analysis. The sample has approximately 56,000 distinct CDR3 sequences on record, about 7.4% of them singletons. Together, the top ten hold less than 45% of the sample.

In this chain, TRBV28 is recombined with TRBJ2-2, with TRBD2 matching 8 junction bases. Source: PBMCs, taken at follow-up. This TCR derives from a female donor with early-stage non-small cell lung cancer. CDR3 region: CASSGHRGGSNTGELFF. The DNA is as follows: TGTGCCAGCAGTGGGCACCGGGGGGGCTCAAACACCGGGGAGCTGTTTTTT.